This entry lists 32 T cell receptor beta chains sequenced from one sample in a study of shared clonotypes between healthy human individuals. Only in-frame clones appear in the TCRdb table, and some are missing; sequencing was by immunoSEQ multiplex PCR. This sample has roughly 380,000 clones, with around 96% found just once. Sequencing was carried out using memory CD8+ T cells sorted from blood. Specified subset: CD45RO+ cells pooled with CCR7-negative TemRA cells. These receptors were taken from a man under 40 in good health.

The chain is built from TRBV7-9 and TRBJ2-1; D unresolved. The CDR3 runs 16 residues. The germline V and J ends were trimmed by 0 bases and 3 bases, with 12 bases remaining between them. Germline V CDR1 and CDR2: SEHNR, FQNEAQ (reference sequence). The CDR3 nucleotides read TGTGCCAGCAGCTTAGCGTCTTCACAGCTCTACAATGAGCAGTTCTTC. Amino acid sequence: CASSLASSQLYNEQFF.

The gene calls are TRBV7-8 and TRBJ2-5, with 7 bases lining up with TRBD2. CDR1 and CDR2 from the germline V gene are SGHVS and FQNEAQ. Trimming took 3 bases from V and 5 from J; bases not matched to a gene: 6. The CDR3 has 14 residues. The CDR3 coding sequence is TGTGCCAGCAGCTTCGGACTAGAGGGGGAGACCCAGTACTTC. This translates into CASSFGLEGETQYF.

This chain links TRBV10-3 with TRBJ1-3, with D uncertain. V was clipped by 7 bases and J by 0 bases, with 10 bases between them. In germline, CDR1 is ENHRY, CDR2 SYGVKD. CDR3 length: 14 amino acids. CDR3 DNA sequence: TGTGCCATCATGCCCCAGAGCTCTGGAAACACCATATATTTT. This sequence encodes CAIMPQSSGNTIYF.

The sample holds one count of this clone. The rearrangement uses TRBV7-2 and TRBJ2-7; 10 bases map to TRBD1. From germline, CDR1 is SGHTA and CDR2 FQGNSA. V lost 5 bases and J lost 0; bases outside the gene matches: 13. The CDR3 contains 18 residues. The CDR3 here is CASSPGQGVTSVSYEQYF. CDR3 nucleotides: TGTGCCAGCAGCCCCGGACAGGGGGTCACCTCCGTCTCCTACGAGCAGTACTTC.

The chain recombines TRBV5-1 with TRBJ2-2; a possible D gene is TRBD1 (6 bases). Trimming pared 0 bases from V and 4 bases from J, leaving 10 bases between. Germline V gene sequence: CDR1 SGHRS, CDR2 YFSETQ. The CDR3 is 15 amino acids. CDR3 bases: TGCGCCAGCAGCTTGGAACAGGGACCCACCGGGGAGCTGTTTTTT. It encodes CASSLEQGPTGELFF.

This chain connects TRBV5-1 to TRBJ2-5; D uncertain. The CDR3 spans 14 residues. Germline assignment: CDR1 SGHRS and CDR2 YFSETQ. V dropped 0 bases and J dropped 0 bases, with 6 bases sitting between them. The CDR3 protein is CASSLEQYQETQYF. CDR3 bases: TGCGCCAGCAGCTTGGAACAGTACCAAGAGACCCAGTACTTC.

J is TRBJ2-5 and V is TRBV7-3; tentative D call: TRBD2 (6 bases). Germline-derived CDR1 and CDR2 are SGHTA and FQGTGA. CDR3 length: 15 amino acids. With 2 bases removed from V and 2 bases from J, the gap between germline ends came to 12 bases. As DNA, the CDR3 is TGTGCCAGCAGCTTAGCGGCGGGATTACAAGAGACCCAGTACTTC. It specifies CASSLAAGLQETQYF.

This chain uses TRBV9 with TRBJ2-3, with 14 bases that match TRBD2. The length of the CDR3 is 17 residues. CDR1 and CDR2 (germline): SGDLS, YYNGEE. The V and J ends lost 3 bases and 0 bases, in that order; junction bases with no gene match: 3. The CDR3 DNA follows: TGTGCCAGCAGCGAACGGACTAGCGGGAGGAGCACAGATACGCAGTATTTT. Its protein product is CASSERTSGRSTDTQYF.

This chain links TRBV28 with TRBJ2-3; TRBD2 aligns across 7 bases. Unmatched junction bases numbered 1, after V lost 6 bases and J lost 4 bases. The germline gives CDR1 MDHEN, CDR2 SYDVKM. CDR3 length equals 12 residues. The CDR3 coding sequence is TGTGCCAGCAGGGCGGGGGCAGATACGCAGTATTTT. Translation: CASRAGADTQYF.

The chain links TRBV29-1 to TRBJ1-2, with D perhaps TRBD1 (5 bases). The germline V gene has CDR1 SQVTM and CDR2 ANQGSEA. This CDR3 is built from 14 residues. V dropped 7 bases and J dropped 0 bases, with 15 bases sitting between them. CDR3 region: CSARGTSANYGYTF. CDR3 bases: TGCAGCGCCCGGGGCACCTCCGCTAACTATGGCTACACCTTC.

This chain uses TRBV7-2 with TRBJ2-7; 7 bases align to TRBD2. J was trimmed by 3 bases and V by 2 bases; bases with no gene match: 10. CDR1 and CDR2 (germline): SGHTA, FQGNSA. The CDR3 extends over 16 amino acids. The CDR3 sequence is CASSLTGGTSFYEQYF. The CDR3, as DNA: TGTGCCAGCAGCTTAACGGGGGGAACTAGCTTCTACGAGCAGTACTTC.

This chain links TRBV11-3 with TRBJ2-2; D remains unclear. Germline CDR1 SGHNT, CDR2 YENEEA. The CDR3 contains 13 residues. V lost 9 bases to trimming and J lost 4 bases, with 12 bases between them. Here the CDR3 DNA reads TGTGCCAGGGAGAAGCCCCTCACCGGGGAGCTGTTTTTT. Amino acid sequence: CAREKPLTGELFF.

To note about this clone: This same CDR3 is encoded by further DNA sequences in the sample. The chain carries TRBV5-1 and TRBJ1-1; weak D call: TRBD1 (5 bases). V lost 1 base to trimming and J lost 4 bases, with 5 bases between them. The CDR3 is 12 amino acids. Germline CDR1 is SGHRS and CDR2 is YFSETQ. The CDR3 DNA is TGCGCCAGCAGCTTGAGGGGCACTGAAGCTTTCTTT. Translating it yields CASSLRGTEAFF.

The rearrangement joins TRBV5-4 to TRBJ2-7, with 9 bases matching TRBD2. CDR1 is SGHNT, CDR2 YYREEE, per germline (reference sequence). The CDR3 contains 15 residues. Trimming at V came to 0 bases and at J to 1 base, leaving 2 bases not matched to a gene. CDR3 in DNA: TGTGCCAGCAGCTTGGGACTAGCGGAATCCTACGAGCAGTACTTC. Its protein product is CASSLGLAESYEQYF.

DNA of the CDR3: TGTGCCATCAGTGAGCAGAGCTCCTACAATGAGCAGTTCTTC. Its protein product is CAISEQSSYNEQFF. The J gene is TRBJ2-1, the V gene TRBV10-3; D is undetermined. Germline values: CDR1 ENHRY, CDR2 SYGVKD. The CDR3 runs to 14 residues. Trimming shortened V by 2 bases and J by 0 bases, and 5 bases separated the two germline ends.

The V and J genes are TRBV7-8 and TRBJ2-7, with D unresolved. This CDR3 contains 14 residues. The V end was cut by 5 bases, the J end by 0 bases, with 11 bases between. Per the germline V gene, CDR1 is SGHVS and CDR2 is FQNEAQ. The CDR3 bases are TGTGCCAGCAGCCCTCTTGAGGTCTCCTACGAGCAGTACTTC. The encoded protein is CASSPLEVSYEQYF.

In this sample, this clone turned up once. The junction and the germline gene differ at one end; a read error may be behind it. This chain joins TRBV7-7 and TRBJ2-1; 12 bases are a match to TRBD2. This CDR3 region has 15 residues. Germline V CDR1 and CDR2: SSHAT, FNYEAQ (reference sequence). CDR3 amino acids: CASSFGLAGYNEQFF. CDR3 sequence (DNA): TGTGCTAGCAGCTTCGGACTAGCGGGGTACAATGAGCAGTTCTTC.

The rearrangement links TRBV28 to TRBJ1-1; no reliable D call. The V end lost 2 bases, the J end lost 3 bases, and 10 bases lay between the germline ends. The CDR3 is 14 amino acids. Germline values: CDR1 MDHEN, CDR2 SYDVKM. The CDR3 sequence: CASSLPRPHTEAFF. Here the CDR3 DNA reads TGTGCCAGCAGTTTACCTCGACCCCACACTGAAGCTTTCTTT.

This chain uses TRBV11-2 with TRBJ1-2; D is uncertain. Trimming took off 2 bases at V and 8 bases at J, with 21 bases between the two ends. This CDR3 is built from 16 residues. Germline assignment: CDR1 SGHAT and CDR2 FQNNGV. CDR3 DNA sequence: TGTGCCAGCAGCTTAACGAGTTCGAGGCGAACGGACGGCTACACCTTC. This gives the protein CASSLTSSRRTDGYTF.

This chain joins TRBV28 and TRBJ2-3; D is possibly TRBD2 (6 bases). This CDR3 spans 20 amino acids. CDR1 MDHEN and CDR2 SYDVKM come from the germline V gene. With 6 bases removed from V and 3 bases from J, the gap between germline ends came to 31 bases. The CDR3 protein is CASSLFGSGLAEMRTDTQYF. The DNA of the CDR3 is TGTGCCAGCAGCCTATTCGGAAGTGGATTAGCGGAAATGAGGACAGATACGCAGTATTTT.

This chain connects TRBV10-3 to TRBJ2-3; possibly TRBD1 or TRBD2 for D (6 bases each). Germline V gene lookup returns CDR1 ENHRY and CDR2 SYGVKD. Trimming stripped 2 bases from V and 0 bases from J, with 12 bases between. This CDR3 has 16 residues. The CDR3 coding sequence is TGTGCCATCAGTGAGGGGGGGCTAGCGAGCACAGATACGCAGTATTTT. As protein: CAISEGGLASTDTQYF.

This chain joins TRBV7-2 and TRBJ2-1; D is unresolved. Germline CDR1 is SGHTA and CDR2 is FQGNSA. V shed 0 bases and J shed 10 bases, with 10 bases lying between them. This CDR3 region has 13 residues. In DNA, the CDR3 is TGTGCCAGCAGCTTAGCGCTAGTCGGCGAGCAGTTCTTC. Its translation is CASSLALVGEQFF.

The chain joins TRBV14 to TRBJ2-7, with 8 bases that match TRBD2. V shed 2 bases and J 4 bases; nucleotides not matched to a gene: 4. Germline-derived CDR1 and CDR2 are SGHDN and FVKESK. This CDR3 region has 14 residues. The CDR3 DNA reads as TGTGCCAGCAGCCAACGAGCGGGAGAGTACGAGCAGTACTTC. Translated, it gives CASSQRAGEYEQYF.

V and J are TRBV10-3 and TRBJ2-3; 9 bases match TRBD2. Germline trimming cut 8 bases from V and 5 bases from J; bases unmatched to any gene: 5. The germline CDR1 and CDR2 sequences are ENHRY and SYGVKD. The CDR3 is made up of 13 amino acids. This chain's CDR3 is CAIGREGIDTQYF. CDR3 nucleotide sequence: TGTGCCATCGGGCGGGAGGGCATAGATACGCAGTATTTT.

V gene TRBV4-1 combines with J gene TRBJ2-7; the D gene is possibly TRBD2 (6 bases). CDR3 length equals 15 residues. From germline, CDR1 is MGHRA and CDR2 YSYEKL. V gave up 4 bases and J gave up 6 bases, with 19 bases separating them. DNA of the CDR3: TGCGCCAGCAGCCCCTCCTCCCCACTAGCTTCCGAGCAGTACTTC. Translating it yields CASSPSSPLASEQYF.

In its sample, this clone was seen once. V and J are TRBV4-1 and TRBJ2-7, with 11 bases matching TRBD2. Per germline, CDR1 MGHRA and CDR2 YSYEKL. The CDR3 length is 16 residues. J gave up 7 bases and V 4 bases, and 12 bases lay outside the gene matches. The CDR3: CASSLTSSGRLREQYF. In DNA form, the CDR3 reads TGCGCCAGCAGCCTCACCTCTAGCGGGAGGTTGAGGGAGCAGTACTTC.

V is TRBV10-3 and J is TRBJ2-3; D possibly corresponds to TRBD2 (6 bases). Trimming cost V 1 base and J 5 bases, with 10 bases left between them. CDR3 length equals 14 residues. Germline assignment: CDR1 ENHRY and CDR2 SYGVKD. CDR3 in amino acids: CAISEWRDLDTQYF. CDR3 nucleotide sequence: TGTGCCATCAGTGAGTGGCGGGACCTAGATACGCAGTATTTT.

The chain uses TRBV7-9 and TRBJ2-1; D unclear. The ends were cut back, 3 bases at V and 7 bases at J, with 7 bases in the middle. This CDR3 spans 12 amino acids. CDR1 and CDR2 from the germline V gene are SEHNR and FQNEAQ (reference sequence). In DNA, the CDR3 is TGTGCCAGCAGCTTTAGAGAGAATGAGCAGTTCTTC. Encoded protein: CASSFRENEQFF.

The chain carries TRBV5-1 and TRBJ2-3, with 8 bases identical to TRBD2. The CDR3 covers 15 residues. The germline V gene encodes CDR1 SGHRS and CDR2 YFSETQ. After removal of 5 bases from V and 4 bases from J, the junction contained 9 bases not matched to a gene. The CDR3, as DNA: TGCGCCAGCAGAATTAGCGGGACCGCCGCAGATACGCAGTATTTT. Protein sequence: CASRISGTAADTQYF. Full variable domain (missing parts from reference TRBV5-1 and TRBJ2-3): KAGVTQTPRYLIKTRGQQVTLSCSPISGHRSVSWYQQTPGQGLQFLFEYFSETQRNKGNFPGRFSGRQFSNSRSEMNVSTLELGDSALYLCASRISGTAADTQYFGPGTRLTVL.

The chain links TRBV5-1 to TRBJ2-4, with 8 positions matching TRBD1. The CDR3 has 16 residues. V lost 4 bases and J lost 4; bases outside the gene matches: 10. Germline V gene lookup returns CDR1 SGHRS and CDR2 YFSETQ. CDR3 sequence: CASSQTTGDRKNIQYF. The CDR3 bases are TGCGCCAGCAGCCAAACGACAGGGGACCGTAAAAACATTCAGTACTTC.

The chain recombines TRBV27 with TRBJ2-2; 14 bases align to TRBD2. The trim removed 5 bases at V and 5 bases at J, leaving 7 bases unmatched. The CDR3 is 17 amino acids. Looked up from germline, CDR1 is MNHEY and CDR2 is SMNVEV (reference sequence). CDR3 residues: CASSPPRTSGGTGELFF. The DNA for the CDR3 is TGTGCCAGCAGTCCACCCCGGACTAGCGGGGGGACCGGGGAGCTGTTTTTT.

This chain connects TRBV9 to TRBJ2-7; maybe TRBD2 (6 bases). The V and J ends lost 4 bases and 3 bases respectively, with 14 bases between them. The CDR3 loop spans 14 amino acids. CDR1 is SGDLS and CDR2 is YYNGEE in the germline V gene. The CDR3 here is CASSPRDWHYEQYF. The CDR3, as DNA: TGTGCCAGCAGCCCTCGGGACTGGCACTACGAGCAGTACTTC.